These 21 T cell receptor beta chains originate from one sample sequenced in a study of spatial heterogeneity in lung cancer. The sample's time point: blood at routine non-recurrence follow-up after resection. TCRdb processed the 5' RACE reads anew with MiXCR; each CDR3 protein has one entry. The sample has about 110,000 distinct CDR3 sequences; roughly 10% are singletons. The source material was PBMCs, sampled at follow-up. The receptor set was obtained from a female donor with early-stage non-small cell lung cancer.

The rearrangement uses TRBV6-2 or TRBV6-3 and TRBJ2-7; no clear D gene. V lost 0 bases and J lost 3, with 6 bases in between. The CDR3 totals 13 residues. The germline V gene encodes CDR1 MNHEY and CDR2 SVGEGT. The CDR3 bases are TGTGCCAGCAGTTACTCAGGGAACTACGAGCAGTACGTC. This encodes CASSYSGNYEQYV.

The chain couples TRBV5-5 to TRBJ1-1, with D possibly being TRBD1 (5 bases). CDR3 length: 13 residues. Trimming stripped 0 bases from V and 3 bases from J, with 6 bases between. Germline-derived CDR1 and CDR2 are SGHKS and YYEKEE (reference sequence). The CDR3 protein is CASSLGQYTEAFF. In DNA, the CDR3 is TGTGCCAGCAGCTTGGGACAGTACACTGAAGCTTTCTTT.

The V call is TRBV5-1, the J call TRBJ1-2, with D possibly being TRBD1 (6 bases). Trimming pared 2 bases from V and 3 bases from J, leaving 14 bases between. CDR3 length equals 15 residues. Germline CDR1 reads SGHRS; CDR2 reads YFSETQ. CDR3 loop: CASSFTTGEDYGYTF. In DNA, the CDR3 is TGCGCCAGCAGCTTTACGACAGGAGAGGACTATGGCTACACCTTC. Looking up the rest from reference TRBV5-1 and TRBJ1-2 gives the full variable domain: KAGVTQTPRYLIKTRGQQVTLSCSPISGHRSVSWYQQTPGQGLQFLFEYFSETQRNKGNFPGRFSGRQFSNSRSEMNVSTLELGDSALYLCASSFTTGEDYGYTFGSGTRLTVV.

This clonotype has just a few counts. At one end, the junction sequence differs from germline, possibly due to a read error. The chain couples TRBV5-4 to TRBJ2-2, with 9 positions matching TRBD2. Germline CDR1 and CDR2: SGHNT and YYREEE (reference sequence). The CDR3 runs to 16 residues. For the CDR3, the DNA is TGTACCAGCAGCTTTAGCGGGAGAAGGCGTACCGGGGAGCTGTTTTTT. It is translated as CTSSFSGRRRTGELFF.

The sample holds a few counts of this clonotype. The gene calls are TRBV29-1 and TRBJ2-5, with 7 bases matching TRBD2. J gave up 3 bases and V 2 bases, and 0 bases lay outside the gene matches. Germline V gene sequence: CDR1 SQVTM, CDR2 ANQGSEA. The CDR3 sequence is 12 residues long. In nucleotides, the CDR3 is TGCAGCGTTGAACTAGCGGAAGAGACCCAGTACTTC. This gives the protein CSVELAEETQYF.

The chain has TRBV12-3 or TRBV12-4 and TRBJ2-2; perhaps TRBD1 as D (5 bases). The CDR3 totals 15 residues. V was cut by 6 bases and J by 1 base, with 12 bases left in between. This CDR3 reads CASSPTQGNTGELFF. The CDR3, as DNA: TGTGCCAGCAGCCCCACCCAGGGGAACACCGGGGAGCTGTTTTTT.

V gene TRBV27 combines with J gene TRBJ1-1; weak D call: TRBD1 (5 bases). V lost 5 bases to trimming and J lost 0 bases, with 25 bases between them. CDR1 MNHEY and CDR2 SMNVEV come from the germline V gene (reference sequence). This CDR3 is 19 amino acids long. The CDR3 nucleotides are TGTGCCAGCAGTAAAAACAGGATTACCTCGACTGCGATGAACACTGAAGCTTTCTTT. Encoded protein: CASSKNRITSTAMNTEAFF.

This clonotype occurred a few times. The CDR3, as DNA: TGTGCCAGCAGTTCTCCCAGGGGTGTGAAGAGGTACGAGCAGTACTTC. Protein sequence: CASSSPRGVKRYEQYF. The J gene is TRBJ2-7, the V gene TRBV12-3 or TRBV12-4, with a tentative D call TRBD1 (6 bases). V lost 4 bases, J lost 4 bases, and 20 bases lay in between. The CDR3 totals 16 residues.

The chain joins TRBV2 to TRBJ2-1; D unresolved. Per germline, CDR1 SNHLY and CDR2 FYNNEI. The V end lost 0 bases, the J end lost 13 bases, and 19 bases lay between the germline ends. The CDR3 totals 15 residues. The DNA of the CDR3 is TGTGCCAGCAGTGAAGCGCTTCAGTTTTACTCCACCCAGTTCTTC. Residues: CASSEALQFYSTQFF.

This clonotype was seen a handful of times. This chain uses TRBV3-1 with TRBJ2-3; D uncertain. The V end was cut by 4 bases, the J end by 4 bases, with 15 bases between. Germline-derived CDR1 and CDR2 are LGHDT and YNNKEL (reference sequence). The CDR3 contains 15 residues. CDR3 loop: CASSPEVGIADTQYF. The CDR3 DNA is TGTGCCAGCAGCCCCGAAGTGGGTATTGCAGATACGCAGTATTTT.

The chain employs TRBV28 and TRBJ2-2, with D possibly being TRBD2 (6 bases). V lost 8 bases and J lost 5, with 15 bases in between. Germline assignment: CDR1 MDHEN and CDR2 SYDVKM. The CDR3 consists of 14 residues. CDR3 DNA: TGTGCCAGCCGGCGGGGCTGGTTAACCGGGGAGCTGTTTTTT. This encodes CASRRGWLTGELFF. Together with reference TRBV28 and TRBJ2-2, the CDR3 gives the full variable domain: DVKVTQSSRYLVKRTGEKVFLECVQDMDHENMFWYRQDPGLGLRLIYFSYDVKMKEKGDIPEGYSVSREKKERFSLILESASTNQTSMYLCASRRGWLTGELFFGEGSRLTVL.

This clonotype was seen a few times. The V call is TRBV28, the J call TRBJ2-1; D might be TRBD1 (6 bases). CDR3 length equals 14 residues. Trimming left V 7 bases short and J 7 bases short, with 17 bases between. Germline assignment: CDR1 MDHEN and CDR2 SYDVKM. The CDR3 nucleotides read TGTGCCAGCAAGCTCCGACAGGTCAGGAATGAGCAGTTCTTC. Protein sequence: CASKLRQVRNEQFF.

The chain joins TRBV27 to TRBJ1-6, with D uncertain. This CDR3 spans 13 amino acids. Germline V gives CDR1 MNHEY, CDR2 SMNVEV (reference sequence). V lost 1 base and J lost 7, with 5 bases in between. CDR3 protein: CASSLFRNSPLHF. DNA of the CDR3: TGTGCCAGCAGTTTATTCAGGAATTCACCCCTCCACTTT.

V usage is TRBV10-3 and J usage is TRBJ2-3, with TRBD2 as a possible D gene (5 bases). CDR3 length: 12 amino acids. Trimming shortened V by 10 bases and J by 4 bases, and 12 bases separated the two germline ends. Germline values: CDR1 ENHRY, CDR2 SYGVKD. The CDR3 loop is CARRAEADTQYF. The CDR3 DNA follows: TGTGCCAGGCGGGCCGAGGCAGATACGCAGTATTTT.

This clonotype was counted once. V and J are TRBV27 and TRBJ2-4, with 8 bases matching TRBD1. Trimming at V came to 6 bases and at J to 5 bases, leaving 9 bases not matched to a gene. Germline lookup yields CDR1 MNHEY and CDR2 SMNVEV (reference sequence). The CDR3 contains 15 residues. In DNA form, the CDR3 reads TGTGCCAGCAGCGACAGGGGATGGGGCCAAAACATTCAGTACTTC. As protein: CASSDRGWGQNIQYF.

This clonotype was seen only a few times. The gene calls are TRBV5-8 and TRBJ2-7, with a tentative D call TRBD1 (5 bases). Germline V gives CDR1 SGHTS, CDR2 YDEGEE. The CDR3 length is 14 residues. The V and J ends lost 4 bases and 3 bases respectively, with 14 bases between them. The CDR3 coding sequence is TGTGCCAGCAGCCTTTATGACAGCTACTACGAGCAGTACGTC. Its protein is CASSLYDSYYEQYV.

In this sample, this clonotype turned up many times. The chain is built from TRBV5-1 and TRBJ2-5, with TRBD2 matching 11 bases. CDR3 length equals 16 residues. Per germline, CDR1 SGHRS and CDR2 YFSETQ. With 4 bases clipped from V and 5 bases from J, the junction kept 10 bases outside the gene matches. CDR3 protein: CASSLSGRAGSETQYF. DNA for the CDR3: TGCGCCAGCAGCCTTAGCGGGAGGGCCGGGAGCGAGACCCAGTACTTC. Full variable domain (rest looked up from reference TRBV5-1 and TRBJ2-5): KAGVTQTPRYLIKTRGQQVTLSCSPISGHRSVSWYQQTPGQGLQFLFEYFSETQRNKGNFPGRFSGRQFSNSRSEMNVSTLELGDSALYLCASSLSGRAGSETQYFGPGTRLLVL.

This clonotype has a handful of counts. The chain is built from TRBV24-1 and TRBJ2-3; perhaps TRBD2 as D (5 bases). Trimming cost V 4 bases and J 0 bases, with 16 bases left between them. Per germline, CDR1 KGHDR and CDR2 SFDVKD. The CDR3 has 17 residues. The CDR3 bases are TGTGCCACCAGTGACTGGTCGGGGAGTATTAGCACAGATACGCAGTATTTT. Its protein is CATSDWSGSISTDTQYF.

The chain couples TRBV28 to TRBJ1-2; D unclear. The germline CDR1 and CDR2 sequences are MDHEN and SYDVKM. This CDR3 contains 13 residues. With 4 bases removed from V and 8 bases from J, the gap between germline ends came to 14 bases. DNA of the CDR3: TGTGCCAGCAGTTCCCTCCAGCACCGAGGCTACACCTTC. The encoded protein is CASSSLQHRGYTF.

A few counts support this clonotype. V is TRBV5-5 and J is TRBJ1-3; D is possibly TRBD1 (5 bases). Deletions cut 5 bases from V and 2 bases from J, with 14 bases between. CDR1 is SGHKS and CDR2 is YYEKEE in the germline V gene (reference sequence). CDR3 length equals 15 residues. The CDR3, as DNA: TGTGCCAGCAGAAGCGCGCTGGGACCTGGAAACACCATATATTTT. Its translation: CASRSALGPGNTIYF.

In its sample, this clonotype was seen a few times. V is TRBV18 and J is TRBJ2-1; possibly TRBD1 for D (6 bases). This CDR3 has 17 amino acids. CDR1 and CDR2 from the germline V gene are KGHSH and LQKENI. Deletions cut 1 base from V and 0 bases from J, with 13 bases between. The CDR3 coding sequence is TGTGCCAGCTCACCACAGCCGACAGGCTTCTCCTACAATGAGCAGTTCTTC. It specifies CASSPQPTGFSYNEQFF.